The rows below give T cell receptor beta chains drawn from one sample of a study of blood T cells in healthy people across ages. TCRdb reprocessed the 5' RACE reads with MiXCR, giving one entry per CDR3 protein. The sample lists hundreds of thousands of distinct CDR3 sequences; about 54% were seen once. Sequencing was performed on blood. The receptors here all came from a man between 60 and 70 years old in good health. Each CDR3 is given with its conserved first and last residue. D genes are given only for firm matches. Rows may omit the clone size; those that give it use once, few, many or a size class.

clone_size: -; j_call: TRBJ1-2; d_call: -; v_call: TRBV29-1; cdr3_nt: TGCAGCGTTGGCCGGGATCCCAGGGACTATGGCTACACCTTC; cdr3_aa: CSVGRDPRDYGYTF
clone_size: -; j_call: TRBJ1-4; d_call: -; v_call: TRBV12-3/TRBV12-4; cdr3_nt: TGTGCCAGCACTGGGCCAGCTAATGAAAAACTGTTTTTT; cdr3_aa: CASTGPANEKLFF
clone_size: -; j_call: TRBJ2-5; d_call: TRBD2; v_call: TRBV5-6; cdr3_nt: TGTGTCAGCAGCTCAGGACTAGCGGGGTTGGAGACCCAGTACTTC; cdr3_aa: CVSSSGLAGLETQYF
clone_size: few; j_call: TRBJ2-5; d_call: -; v_call: TRBV27; cdr3_nt: TGTGCCAGCAGTTTACGACGAGACTCCAAAGAGACCCAGTACTTC; cdr3_aa: CASSLRRDSKETQYF
clone_size: -; j_call: TRBJ2-7; d_call: -; v_call: TRBV6-6; cdr3_nt: TGTGTCAGCAGTTCATACCGGGACCGTCTCTACGAGCAGTACTTC; cdr3_aa: CVSSSYRDRLYEQYF
clone_size: few; j_call: TRBJ1-2; d_call: -; v_call: TRBV5-1; cdr3_nt: TGCGCCAGCAGCTTGGCCCCAGGTTCTTATGGCTACACCTTC; cdr3_aa: CASSLAPGSYGYTF
clone_size: -; j_call: TRBJ1-4; d_call: -; v_call: TRBV28; cdr3_nt: TGTGCCAGCAGTGTCGCAGGGTCTAATGAAAAACTGTTTTTT; cdr3_aa: CASSVAGSNEKLFF
clone_size: once; j_call: TRBJ2-7; d_call: -; v_call: TRBV10-2; cdr3_nt: TGCGCCAGCAGTGAGAGGGGGACCTACGAGCAGTACTTC; cdr3_aa: CASSERGTYEQYF
clone_size: -; j_call: TRBJ1-4; d_call: -; v_call: TRBV20-1; cdr3_nt: TGCAGTGCGACCGGGGCAGGGTTTGAAAAACTGTTTTTT; cdr3_aa: CSATGAGFEKLFF
clone_size: -; j_call: TRBJ2-6; d_call: TRBD1; v_call: TRBV29-1; cdr3_nt: TGCAGCGTCATGGGACAGGCTGGGGCCAACGTCCTGACTTTC; cdr3_aa: CSVMGQAGANVLTF
clone_size: -; j_call: TRBJ2-1; d_call: -; v_call: TRBV6-6; cdr3_nt: TGTGCCAGCAGTCCCCTTCCCAATGAGCAGTTATTC; cdr3_aa: CASSPLPNEQLF
clone_size: -; j_call: TRBJ2-3; d_call: -; v_call: TRBV9; cdr3_nt: TGTGCCAGCAGCCCCATATCGGCTAGCACAGAGACGCAGTATTTT; cdr3_aa: CASSPISASTETQYF
clone_size: -; j_call: TRBJ2-1; d_call: -; v_call: TRBV5-5; cdr3_nt: TGTGCCAGCAGCTTGGATTTGGGATACAATGAGCAGTTCTTC; cdr3_aa: CASSLDLGYNEQFF
clone_size: -; j_call: TRBJ2-5; d_call: -; v_call: TRBV5-1; cdr3_nt: TGCGCCGGCAGCCCGGGACTCCCCCAAGAGACCCAGTACTTC; cdr3_aa: CAGSPGLPQETQYF
clone_size: -; j_call: TRBJ2-5; d_call: TRBD2; v_call: TRBV7-8; cdr3_nt: TGTGCCAGCAGCCCCCAGGGACTAGCCCAAGAGACCCAGTACTTC; cdr3_aa: CASSPQGLAQETQYF
clone_size: few; j_call: TRBJ2-3; d_call: -; v_call: TRBV4-1; cdr3_nt: TGCGCCAGCAGCCAAGATCTGAGTGGGGCAGCAGATACGCAGTATTTT; cdr3_aa: CASSQDLSGAADTQYF
clone_size: many; j_call: TRBJ2-5; d_call: TRBD2; v_call: TRBV20-1; cdr3_nt: TGCAGTGCTAGACCTAGCGGGGGGGCCAGAGAGACCCAGTACTTC; cdr3_aa: CSARPSGGARETQYF
clone_size: -; j_call: TRBJ1-5; d_call: TRBD1; v_call: TRBV24-1; cdr3_nt: TGTGCCAAGGGACAGCAACCAAAAGGCAATCAGCCCCAGCATTTT; cdr3_aa: CAKGQQPKGNQPQHF
clone_size: few; j_call: TRBJ1-2; d_call: -; v_call: TRBV6-4; cdr3_nt: TGTGCCAGCAGTGCGACAGGCACCCTCTCTAACTATGGCTACACCTTC; cdr3_aa: CASSATGTLSNYGYTF
clone_size: few; j_call: TRBJ1-6; d_call: -; v_call: TRBV2; cdr3_nt: TGTGCCAGCATTGAGACAGGCCGTAATTCACCCCTCCACTTT; cdr3_aa: CASIETGRNSPLHF
clone_size: -; j_call: TRBJ2-1; d_call: TRBD2; v_call: TRBV7-2; cdr3_nt: TGTGCCAGCAGCTTTGGGACTAGGAGGGGGGAGCAGTTCTTC; cdr3_aa: CASSFGTRRGEQFF
clone_size: few; j_call: TRBJ1-2; d_call: -; v_call: TRBV29-1; cdr3_nt: TGCAGCGTCAGGAGTGTGGGGGCCTATGGCTACACCTTC; cdr3_aa: CSVRSVGAYGYTF
clone_size: -; j_call: TRBJ1-4; d_call: -; v_call: TRBV29-1; cdr3_nt: TGCAGCGCCGGAGTAGGGGCAACTAATGAAAAACTGTTTTTT; cdr3_aa: CSAGVGATNEKLFF
clone_size: -; j_call: TRBJ2-1; d_call: -; v_call: TRBV6-5; cdr3_nt: TGTGCCAGCAGTCCAATTATCAGGGGCGAGCAGTTCTTC; cdr3_aa: CASSPIIRGEQFF
clone_size: few; j_call: TRBJ1-1; d_call: -; v_call: TRBV12-3/TRBV12-4; cdr3_nt: TGTGCCAGCAGCAAAACCCACAGCGGGCAAACTGAAGCTTTCTTT; cdr3_aa: CASSKTHSGQTEAFF
clone_size: many; j_call: TRBJ1-2; d_call: -; v_call: TRBV7-2; cdr3_nt: TGTGCCAGCAGCTTAGAGGGGAGGGCCTATGGCTACACCTTC; cdr3_aa: CASSLEGRAYGYTF
clone_size: -; j_call: TRBJ2-7; d_call: TRBD2; v_call: TRBV19; cdr3_nt: TGTGCCACTTCCCCAACTAGCGGGGGCGGTTGGGATGAGCAGTACTTC; cdr3_aa: CATSPTSGGGWDEQYF
clone_size: -; j_call: TRBJ1-5; d_call: -; v_call: TRBV10-3; cdr3_nt: TGTGCCACCCGTGGGGAGTATAGCAATCAGCCCCAGCATTTT; cdr3_aa: CATRGEYSNQPQHF
clone_size: -; j_call: TRBJ2-5; d_call: TRBD2; v_call: TRBV2; cdr3_nt: TGTGCCATTCACCTCACTAGCGGGGGACGGGAGACCCAGTACTTC; cdr3_aa: CAIHLTSGGRETQYF
clone_size: once; j_call: TRBJ2-5; d_call: TRBD1; v_call: TRBV6-6; cdr3_nt: TGTGCCTGCAGTTACGGACAGGGCAAGACCCAGTACTTC; cdr3_aa: CACSYGQGKTQYF
clone_size: -; j_call: TRBJ2-5; d_call: -; v_call: TRBV3-1; cdr3_nt: TGTGCCAGCAGCCAACAACAGGGTCGAGAGACCCAGTACTTC; cdr3_aa: CASSQQQGRETQYF
clone_size: -; j_call: TRBJ2-5; d_call: TRBD2; v_call: TRBV6-1; cdr3_nt: TGTGCCAGCAGAAGACTAGCGGGGGACTCGACCCAGTACTTC; cdr3_aa: CASRRLAGDSTQYF
clone_size: many; j_call: TRBJ1-1; d_call: -; v_call: TRBV13; cdr3_nt: TGTGCCAGCAGCCTAGACGGGGGGAGGGACACTGAAGCTTTCTTT; cdr3_aa: CASSLDGGRDTEAFF
clone_size: -; j_call: TRBJ2-7; d_call: -; v_call: TRBV20-1; cdr3_nt: TGCAGTGCCAAAAATGATTACGAGCAGTACTTC; cdr3_aa: CSAKNDYEQYF
clone_size: -; j_call: TRBJ2-5; d_call: TRBD2; v_call: TRBV5-1; cdr3_nt: TGCGCCAGCAGCTTGTGGCCTAGCGGGGGGGGACAAGAGACCCAGTACTTC; cdr3_aa: CASSLWPSGGGQETQYF
clone_size: once; j_call: TRBJ2-7; d_call: -; v_call: TRBV4-1; cdr3_nt: TGCGCCAGCAGCCGGGTGGTGGGGCTATCCTACGAGCAGTACTTC; cdr3_aa: CASSRVVGLSYEQYF
clone_size: -; j_call: TRBJ1-6; d_call: -; v_call: TRBV12-3/TRBV12-4; cdr3_nt: TGTGCCAGCAGTTCTCGGACGGGCGGTAATTCACCCCTCCACTTT; cdr3_aa: CASSSRTGGNSPLHF
clone_size: -; j_call: TRBJ1-1; d_call: TRBD1; v_call: TRBV28; cdr3_nt: TGTGCCAGCACAGGGGGTACGGCCCAAGATCCGCTGGGAACTGAAGCTTTCTTT; cdr3_aa: CASTGGTAQDPLGTEAFF
clone_size: -; j_call: TRBJ1-6; d_call: TRBD1; v_call: TRBV3-1; cdr3_nt: TGTGCCAGCAGCCAATCTTGGACAGGGCGAAGTTCACCCCTCCACTTT; cdr3_aa: CASSQSWTGRSSPLHF
clone_size: -; j_call: TRBJ2-1; d_call: -; v_call: TRBV5-1; cdr3_nt: TGCGCCAGCAGCTGGGCAGGGGTAAATGAGCAGTTCTTC; cdr3_aa: CASSWAGVNEQFF
clone_size: -; j_call: TRBJ2-5; d_call: TRBD1; v_call: TRBV2; cdr3_nt: TGTGCCAGCAACCTCCTTCCCCGGACAGGACTTAAAGAGACCCAGTACTTC; cdr3_aa: CASNLLPRTGLKETQYF
clone_size: -; j_call: TRBJ2-7; d_call: TRBD1; v_call: TRBV20-1; cdr3_nt: TGCAGTGCTCGACCAAGGTGGACAGGGTTCTACGAGCAGTACTTC; cdr3_aa: CSARPRWTGFYEQYF
clone_size: -; j_call: TRBJ1-1; d_call: -; v_call: TRBV25-1; cdr3_nt: TGTGCCAGCAGTGAGCCGGGGACTTGGACTGAAGCTTTCTTT; cdr3_aa: CASSEPGTWTEAFF
clone_size: -; j_call: TRBJ2-3; d_call: TRBD2; v_call: TRBV7-9; cdr3_nt: TGTGCCAGCAGCTTAGTTCCCAGCGGGGGGTCGCAGTATTTT; cdr3_aa: CASSLVPSGGSQYF
clone_size: -; j_call: TRBJ1-2; d_call: -; v_call: TRBV7-9; cdr3_nt: TGTGCCAGCAGCCCAAATGGGGGTGAGGTTCGTGGCTACACCTTC; cdr3_aa: CASSPNGGEVRGYTF
clone_size: -; j_call: TRBJ1-2; d_call: -; v_call: TRBV20-1; cdr3_nt: TGCAGTGCTAGAGCCGCTCCGAGGGGCCCCGAGAGCTACACCTTC; cdr3_aa: CSARAAPRGPESYTF
clone_size: -; j_call: TRBJ2-5; d_call: TRBD1; v_call: TRBV29-1; cdr3_nt: TGCAGCGTTGAGAGGGACAGGGGAGAGCAGTACTTC; cdr3_aa: CSVERDRGEQYF
clone_size: -; j_call: TRBJ2-5; d_call: -; v_call: TRBV9; cdr3_nt: TGTGCCAGCAGTGCTAATCAGGGACCCCAAGAGACCCAGTACTTC; cdr3_aa: CASSANQGPQETQYF
clone_size: few; j_call: TRBJ1-6; d_call: -; v_call: TRBV7-2; cdr3_nt: TGTGCCAGCAGCCCACGGCCTGCAGGGGCAGCTTCACCCCTCCACTTT; cdr3_aa: CASSPRPAGAASPLHF
clone_size: -; j_call: TRBJ2-7; d_call: TRBD2; v_call: TRBV7-2; cdr3_nt: TGTGCCAGCAGCTTACGGGGGGGGCCTTCCTACGAGCAGTACTTC; cdr3_aa: CASSLRGGPSYEQYF
clone_size: -; j_call: TRBJ1-4; d_call: TRBD1; v_call: TRBV18; cdr3_nt: TGTGCCAGCTCACCAGGGACAGGGAACTTAAATGAAAAACTGTTTTTT; cdr3_aa: CASSPGTGNLNEKLFF
clone_size: -; j_call: TRBJ2-1; d_call: TRBD1; v_call: TRBV29-1; cdr3_nt: TGCAGCGTCTCTAGGACAGGGCCAGGGAATGAGCAGTTCTTC; cdr3_aa: CSVSRTGPGNEQFF
clone_size: -; j_call: TRBJ2-7; d_call: -; v_call: TRBV5-1; cdr3_nt: TGCGCCAGCAGCTTCCAGGGGGGTAGCTCCTACGAGCAGTACTTC; cdr3_aa: CASSFQGGSSYEQYF
clone_size: -; j_call: TRBJ2-5; d_call: -; v_call: TRBV11-3; cdr3_nt: TGTGCCAGCAGCCAGGACCATCAAGAGACCCAGTACTTC; cdr3_aa: CASSQDHQETQYF
clone_size: -; j_call: TRBJ2-6; d_call: -; v_call: TRBV29-1; cdr3_nt: TGCAGCGTTGCCGGCTCTGGGGCCAACGTCCTGACTTTC; cdr3_aa: CSVAGSGANVLTF